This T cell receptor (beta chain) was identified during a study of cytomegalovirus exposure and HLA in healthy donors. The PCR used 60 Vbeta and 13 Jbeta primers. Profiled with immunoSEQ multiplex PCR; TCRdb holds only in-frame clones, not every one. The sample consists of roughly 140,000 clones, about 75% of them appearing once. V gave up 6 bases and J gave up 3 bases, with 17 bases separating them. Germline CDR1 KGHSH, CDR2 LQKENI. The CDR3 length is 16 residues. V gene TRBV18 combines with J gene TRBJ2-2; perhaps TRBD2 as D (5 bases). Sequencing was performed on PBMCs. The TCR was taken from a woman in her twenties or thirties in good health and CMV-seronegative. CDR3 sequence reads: CASSVRTLRDTGELFF. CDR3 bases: TGTGCCAGCTCCGTACGGACCCTGAGGGACACCGGGGAGCTGTTTTTT.